This record covers a single T cell receptor beta chain. Antigen specificity is unknown. The data originate from a study of CD8 T cells in ankylosing spondylitis. Study results and limitations: There was a TCR beta motif, made of eight highly homologous variants, that appeared characteristic of ankylosing spondylitis blood.

Quantitative 5'-RACE with molecular barcodes was used to make the TCR beta libraries. TCRdb recomputed calls from the 5' RACE reads with MiXCR, one row per CDR3 protein. The sample has some 120,000 distinct CDR3 sequences, around 15% seen once. CDR1 is SNHLY, CDR2 FYNNEI, per germline. Trimming took 5 bases from V and 0 from J; bases not matched to a gene: 7. The CDR3 is 16 amino acids. This chain uses TRBV2 with TRBJ2-1; TRBD1 matches at 7 bases. The sequence was obtained from a female donor with ankylosing spondylitis or in good health (not recorded which). Sequenced: blood, either unsorted or a sorted T cell fraction (not recorded which). Written as DNA, the CDR3 is TGTGCCAGCAGTCCCCCGGGACAGAGCTCCTACAATGAGCAGTTCTTC. Protein product: CASSPPGQSSYNEQFF.